This is a list of T cell receptor beta chains from one sample in a study of T cells in Graves' hyperthyroidism and ophthalmopathy. TCRdb re-called the multiplex PCR reads with MiXCR, one entry per CDR3 protein. The sample holds about 500,000 distinct CDR3 sequences; about 16% are singletons and the top ten take 25% to 30%. What was sequenced was blood. These receptors came from a woman aged 25 to 39 with Graves' ophthalmopathy. CDR3s include the opening cysteine and the closing phenylalanine or tryptophan. Each record gives: D gene, V gene, clone size, J gene, CDR3 DNA, CDR3 protein. D genes are given only for firm matches. The size field is filled for only some rows; it gives once, few, many or a size class.

d_gene: .; v_gene: TRBV4-1; abundance: .; j_gene: TRBJ2-5; CDR3nt: TGCGCCAGCAGCCCCACCGCGGGAAGGGGGGGTCAAGAGACCCAGTACTTC; CDR3aa: CASSPTAGRGGQETQYF
d_gene: .; v_gene: TRBV25-1; abundance: .; j_gene: TRBJ1-2; CDR3nt: TGTGCCAGCAGTGAGCAACCCTATGGCTACACCTTC; CDR3aa: CASSEQPYGYTF
d_gene: TRBD2; v_gene: TRBV28; abundance: few; j_gene: TRBJ2-1; CDR3nt: TGTGCCAGCGAGGGGACTAGCGGGAGAACTGATGAGCAGTTCTTC; CDR3aa: CASEGTSGRTDEQFF
d_gene: .; v_gene: TRBV28; abundance: .; j_gene: TRBJ2-1; CDR3nt: TGCGCCAGCAGTTCGCCCCCTAGCTCGGATCCCTACAATGAGCAGTTCTTC; CDR3aa: CASSSPPSSDPYNEQFF
d_gene: TRBD2; v_gene: TRBV6-2/TRBV6-3; abundance: many; j_gene: TRBJ2-1; CDR3nt: TGTGCCAGCAGTTACTCGCAACAACTAGCGGGTAATGAGCAGTTCTTC; CDR3aa: CASSYSQQLAGNEQFF
d_gene: .; v_gene: TRBV6-6; abundance: .; j_gene: TRBJ2-1; CDR3nt: TGTGCCAGCAGTTACGGGACGGCTTACAATGAGCAGTTCTTC; CDR3aa: CASSYGTAYNEQFF
d_gene: .; v_gene: TRBV30; abundance: .; j_gene: TRBJ1-1; CDR3nt: TGTGCCTGGAAGGCCACGGAGAACACTGAAGCTTTCTTT; CDR3aa: CAWKATENTEAFF
d_gene: TRBD1; v_gene: TRBV19; abundance: .; j_gene: TRBJ2-7; CDR3nt: TGTGCCAGTAGACTAAGGGGGCCATGGTACGAGCAGTACTTC; CDR3aa: CASRLRGPWYEQYF
d_gene: .; v_gene: TRBV5-1; abundance: .; j_gene: TRBJ2-7; CDR3nt: TGCGCCAGCAGCTTGGTCGGGCGTTACGAGCAGTACTTC; CDR3aa: CASSLVGRYEQYF
d_gene: TRBD2; v_gene: TRBV11-2; abundance: few; j_gene: TRBJ2-3; CDR3nt: TGTGCCAGCAGCACTAGCGGGAGGGCCGGGGGGGATACGCAGTATTTT; CDR3aa: CASSTSGRAGGDTQYF
d_gene: .; v_gene: TRBV19; abundance: .; j_gene: TRBJ2-1; CDR3nt: TGTGCCAGTAGTGCAGCGGGTTGGGCTGCCAATGAGCAGTTCTTC; CDR3aa: CASSAAGWAANEQFF
d_gene: TRBD1; v_gene: TRBV4-1; abundance: .; j_gene: TRBJ2-5; CDR3nt: TGCGCCAGCAGCCCCACAGGGGTCGGAACCCAGTACTTC; CDR3aa: CASSPTGVGTQYF
d_gene: TRBD2; v_gene: TRBV7-2; abundance: few; j_gene: TRBJ2-7; CDR3nt: TGTGCCAGCAGCTTCCGGACTAGCGGAGGCTACGAGCAGTACTTC; CDR3aa: CASSFRTSGGYEQYF
d_gene: .; v_gene: TRBV5-6; abundance: many; j_gene: TRBJ1-1; CDR3nt: TGTGCCAGCAGCTTTTCGGAGGTTTCCACTGAAGCTTTCTTT; CDR3aa: CASSFSEVSTEAFF
d_gene: .; v_gene: TRBV30; abundance: many; j_gene: TRBJ1-5; CDR3nt: TGTGCCTGGAGTGCGGGACCAAGCAATCAGCCCCAGCATTTT; CDR3aa: CAWSAGPSNQPQHF
d_gene: .; v_gene: TRBV19; abundance: .; j_gene: TRBJ2-2; CDR3nt: TGTGCCAGTATCGACCTTACAAGGGGATACACCGGGGAGCTGTTTTTT; CDR3aa: CASIDLTRGYTGELFF